What follows are 25 T cell receptor beta chains derived from one specimen sequenced in a study of blood T cell repertoires in COVID-19. Sequenced by immunoSEQ multiplex PCR; TCRdb stores in-frame clones only, minus some. The table includes 70,000 or so clones, 75% to 90% detected once. Specimen: peripheral blood. Source of these receptors: an elderly woman with active COVID-19.

The V call is TRBV5-6, the J call TRBJ2-2; 8 bases are shared with TRBD1. The CDR3 is 16 amino acids. The germline V gene encodes CDR1 SGHDT and CDR2 YYEEEE. V was clipped by 1 base and J by 4 bases; unmatched bases: 6. CDR3 sequence: CASSLSAQGVTGELFF. The CDR3 coding sequence is TGTGCCAGCAGCTTGAGTGCACAGGGGGTCACCGGGGAGCTGTTTTTT.

This chain joins TRBV30 and TRBJ2-3, with D possibly TRBD2 on 6 matching bases. CDR1 and CDR2 from the germline V gene are GTSNPN and SVGIG (reference sequence). Trimming pared 2 bases from V and 0 bases from J, leaving 9 bases between. The CDR3 sequence is 14 residues long. CDR3 residues: CAWSSGLSTDTQYF. CDR3 nucleotide sequence: TGTGCCTGGAGTAGCGGGTTGAGCACAGATACGCAGTATTTT.

The chain recombines TRBV28 with TRBJ2-5; TRBD1 matches at 11 bases. This CDR3 has 13 residues. Germline V CDR1 and CDR2: MDHEN, SYDVKM. J lost 5 bases, V lost 6 bases, and 2 bases had no gene match. CDR3 bases: TGTGCCAGCAGCCGGGACAGGGGGGAGACCCAGTACTTC. It is translated as CASSRDRGETQYF.

CDR3 nucleotides: TGTGCCAGCAGCCAAGGAACACTCACAATGCGGGAGAAAGATACGCAGTATTTT. Translated, it gives CASSQGTLTMREKDTQYF. The rearrangement uses TRBV3-1 (or the pseudogene TRBV3-2) and TRBJ2-3; 7 positions agree with TRBD2. Germline lookup yields CDR1 LGHDT and CDR2 YNNKEL (reference sequence). J gave up 5 bases and V 1 base, and 15 bases lay outside the gene matches. The CDR3 covers 18 residues.

The V gene is TRBV19, the J gene TRBJ2-3, with a tentative D call TRBD2 (6 bases). CDR3 length equals 13 residues. CDR1 is LNHDA, CDR2 SQIVND, per germline (reference sequence). Trimming left V 5 bases short and J 6 bases short, with 12 bases between. The CDR3 bases are TGTGCCAGTAGTCGAGGGAGCGGGGATACGCAGTATTTT. It codes for CASSRGSGDTQYF.

V gene TRBV5-1 combines with J gene TRBJ2-5, with TRBD1 as a possible D gene (6 bases). Per germline, CDR1 SGHRS and CDR2 YFSETQ. The CDR3 consists of 15 residues. V was cut by 5 bases and J by 2 bases, with 16 bases left in between. The CDR3 loop reads CASRRNQGLQETQYF. The CDR3 nucleotides are TGCGCCAGCAGGAGGAACCAGGGGTTACAAGAGACCCAGTACTTC.

The chain uses TRBV9 and TRBJ2-1; weak D call: TRBD2 (5 bases). Deletions cut 3 bases from V and 13 bases from J, with 23 bases between. Germline loops: CDR1 SGDLS, CDR2 YYNGEE. The CDR3 contains 15 residues. In DNA, the CDR3 is TGTGCCAGCAGCGCAAATGAGGGCCCTCAATTAAAACAGTTCTTC. Its protein is CASSANEGPQLKQFF.

V usage is TRBV5-6 and J usage is TRBJ2-1; perhaps TRBD1 as D (6 bases). This CDR3 spans 15 amino acids. The germline V gene encodes CDR1 SGHDT and CDR2 YYEEEE. V lost 1 base and J lost 4, with 12 bases in between. The CDR3 DNA follows: TGTGCCAGCAGCTTGTTGGGACACGCTTACAATGAGCAGTTCTTC. Its protein is CASSLLGHAYNEQFF.

This chain uses TRBV28 with TRBJ2-6; D may be TRBD2 (5 bases). Trimming cost V 3 bases and J 0 bases, with 21 bases left between them. CDR1 and CDR2 from the germline V gene are MDHEN and SYDVKM. This CDR3 contains 20 residues. The chain's CDR3 is CASSLRLWGAPTSGANVLTF. The CDR3 nucleotides read TGTGCCAGCAGTTTGAGGTTGTGGGGAGCGCCGACCTCTGGGGCCAACGTCCTGACTTTC.

This chain uses TRBV9 with TRBJ2-5; weak D call: TRBD2 (7 bases). CDR1 and CDR2 from the germline V gene are SGDLS and YYNGEE. The CDR3 covers 14 residues. Trimming pared 2 bases from V and 3 bases from J, leaving 11 bases between. CDR3 amino acids: CASSVGGPEETQYF. For the CDR3, the DNA is TGTGCCAGCAGCGTCGGGGGGCCGGAAGAGACCCAGTACTTC.

The chain employs TRBV19 and TRBJ1-5; the match to TRBD1 covers 8 bases. V dropped 8 bases and J dropped 3; count of bases not matched to a gene: 6. Germline CDR1 is LNHDA and CDR2 is SQIVND (reference sequence). This CDR3 comprises 14 residues. The CDR3 spells CASVGQVTNQPQHF. CDR3 bases: TGTGCCAGTGTGGGACAGGTAACCAATCAGCCCCAGCATTTT.

The genes are TRBV3-1 (or the pseudogene TRBV3-2) and TRBJ2-5; TRBD2 is a possible D gene (6 bases). V shed 4 bases and J shed 2 bases, with 11 bases lying between them. Germline loops: CDR1 LGHDT, CDR2 YNNKEL (reference sequence). The length of the CDR3 is 14 residues. The CDR3 nucleotides read TGTGCCAGCAGCCCGATAGCGGCACAAGAGACCCAGTACTTC. It translates to CASSPIAAQETQYF.

This chain links TRBV27 with TRBJ2-5; 8 nucleotides agree with TRBD2. This CDR3 is built from 15 residues. In germline, CDR1 is MNHEY, CDR2 SMNVEV (reference sequence). With 3 bases clipped from V and 5 bases from J, the junction kept 8 bases outside the gene matches. CDR3 in amino acids: CASSFRGGPGETQYF. Here the CDR3 DNA reads TGTGCCAGCAGTTTCCGGGGGGGCCCGGGGGAGACCCAGTACTTC.

This chain links TRBV27 with TRBJ2-5, with 9 bases aligning to TRBD2. The CDR3 loop spans 15 amino acids. CDR1 is MNHEY, CDR2 SMNVEV, per germline (reference sequence). With 5 bases clipped from V and 3 bases from J, the junction kept 7 bases outside the gene matches. The CDR3: CASSALAGNKETQYF. In nucleotides, the CDR3 is TGTGCCAGCAGTGCGCTAGCGGGGAATAAAGAGACCCAGTACTTC.

The chain uses TRBV18 and TRBJ1-2, with 10 positions matching TRBD1. J was trimmed by 5 bases and V by 3 bases; bases with no gene match: 3. Germline V gene lookup returns CDR1 KGHSH and CDR2 LQKENI. The CDR3 has 14 residues. The CDR3 loop is CASSPGQGEYGYTF. Here the CDR3 DNA reads TGTGCCAGCTCACCTGGACAGGGGGAATATGGCTACACCTTC.

The chain uses TRBV5-4 and TRBJ1-6; possibly TRBD1 for D (5 bases). There are 14 residues in the CDR3. Germline CDR1 SGHNT, CDR2 YYREEE (reference sequence). The V end lost 1 base, the J end lost 10 bases, and 12 bases lay between the germline ends. The CDR3 DNA sequence: TGTGCCAGCAGCTTGCCGGGGGATCGGTCACCCCTCCACTTT. Protein: CASSLPGDRSPLHF.

This chain connects TRBV5-1 to TRBJ1-6; no clear D. This CDR3 is 15 amino acids long. Germline V gives CDR1 SGHRS, CDR2 YFSETQ. V gave up 1 base and J gave up 9 bases, with 14 bases separating them. The CDR3 sequence: CASSLSWASVSPLHF. CDR3 in DNA: TGCGCCAGCAGCTTGTCCTGGGCTTCAGTTTCACCCCTCCACTTT.

The chain couples TRBV28 to TRBJ1-1, with TRBD1 matching 7 bases. Germline values: CDR1 MDHEN, CDR2 SYDVKM. Trimming at V came to 4 bases and at J to 3 bases, leaving 8 bases not matched to a gene. CDR3 size: 15 residues. In nucleotides, the CDR3 is TGTGCCAGCAGTTCCTACAGGGGTCCGGACACTGAAGCTTTCTTT. Amino acids: CASSSYRGPDTEAFF.

The rearrangement uses TRBV28 and TRBJ2-3, with 7 bases matching TRBD1. This CDR3 has 14 amino acids. V gave up 5 bases and J gave up 3 bases; unmatched junction bases: 5. Germline CDR1 is MDHEN and CDR2 is SYDVKM. CDR3: CASSPPGQTDTQYF. The CDR3 DNA is TGTGCCAGCAGTCCCCCGGGACAGACAGATACGCAGTATTTT.

The chain carries TRBV5-1 and TRBJ2-3; 11 bases map to TRBD2. There are 18 residues in the CDR3. Germline lookup yields CDR1 SGHRS and CDR2 YFSETQ. Trimming took 4 bases from V and 2 from J; bases not matched to a gene: 12. The chain's CDR3 is CASSLIFLTSGDTDTQYF. DNA of the CDR3: TGCGCCAGCAGCCTGATTTTCCTGACTAGCGGGGACACAGATACGCAGTATTTT.

The chain carries TRBV29-1 and TRBJ1-2; D unclear. The germline gives CDR1 SQVTM, CDR2 ANQGSEA. With 7 bases removed from V and 0 bases from J, the gap between germline ends came to 9 bases. This CDR3 spans 12 amino acids. This CDR3 is CSAESPNYGYTF. The CDR3 nucleotides are TGCAGCGCTGAGAGTCCTAACTATGGCTACACCTTC.

The chain uses TRBV27 and TRBJ2-7; D perhaps matches TRBD1 (6 bases). The CDR3 loop spans 14 amino acids. Germline V gives CDR1 MNHEY, CDR2 SMNVEV (reference sequence). V was pared by 5 bases and J by 3 bases, with 14 bases between. The CDR3 sequence is CASSTDSGVYEQYF. CDR3 DNA: TGTGCCAGCAGTACCGATTCAGGGGTCTACGAGCAGTACTTC.

This clone was seen only once. The chain uses TRBV7-8 and TRBJ2-1; unclear D gene. V gave up 5 bases and J gave up 4 bases, with 3 bases separating them. Germline V gene lookup returns CDR1 SGHVS and CDR2 FQNEAQ. The CDR3 totals 11 residues. The CDR3 reads CASSPYNEQFF. CDR3 nucleotide sequence: TGTGCCAGCAGCCCATACAATGAGCAGTTCTTC.

This clone was detected only a few times. The rearrangement links TRBV20-1 to TRBJ2-6; maybe TRBD2 (5 bases). Trimming removed 3 bases at V and 4 bases at J, with 13 bases between. Germline loops: CDR1 DFQATT, CDR2 SNEGSKA (reference sequence). This CDR3 comprises 15 residues. CDR3 DNA: TGCAGTGCTAGTGGGCGGGTTTCAGGGGCCAACGTCCTGACTTTC. It is translated as CSASGRVSGANVLTF.

CDR3 bases: TGCGCCAGCAGCTTAGCGGGACTAGCGGGAAACAATGAGCAGTTCTTC. Translation: CASSLAGLAGNNEQFF. J is TRBJ2-1 and V is TRBV5-1; TRBD2 matches at 13 bases. CDR1 is SGHRS and CDR2 is YFSETQ in the germline V gene. The V gene end was trimmed by 2 bases and the J gene end by 5 bases; junction bases not matched to a gene: 4. The CDR3 has 16 residues.